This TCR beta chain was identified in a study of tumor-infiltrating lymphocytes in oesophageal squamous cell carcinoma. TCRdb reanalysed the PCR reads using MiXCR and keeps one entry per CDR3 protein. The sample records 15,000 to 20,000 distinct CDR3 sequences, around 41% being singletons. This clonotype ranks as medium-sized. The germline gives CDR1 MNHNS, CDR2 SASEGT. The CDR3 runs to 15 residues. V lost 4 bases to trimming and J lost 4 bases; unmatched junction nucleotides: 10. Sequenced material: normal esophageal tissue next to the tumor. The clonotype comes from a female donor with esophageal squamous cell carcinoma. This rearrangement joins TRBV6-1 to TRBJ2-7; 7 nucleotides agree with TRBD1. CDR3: CASSVNLGQVYEQYF. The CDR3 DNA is TGTGCCAGCAGTGTAAACCTAGGACAGGTGTACGAGCAGTACTTC.